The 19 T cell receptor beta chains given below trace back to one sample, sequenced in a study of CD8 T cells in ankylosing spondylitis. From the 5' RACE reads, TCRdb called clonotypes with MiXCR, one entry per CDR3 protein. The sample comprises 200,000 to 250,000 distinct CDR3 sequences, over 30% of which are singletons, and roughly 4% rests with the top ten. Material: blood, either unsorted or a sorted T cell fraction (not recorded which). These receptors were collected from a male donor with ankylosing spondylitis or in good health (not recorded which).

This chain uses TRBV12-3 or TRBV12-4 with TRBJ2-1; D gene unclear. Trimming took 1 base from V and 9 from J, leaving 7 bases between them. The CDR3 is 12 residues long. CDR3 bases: TGTGCCAGCAGTTTAGGTCAAGGTGAGCAGTTCTTC. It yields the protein CASSLGQGEQFF.

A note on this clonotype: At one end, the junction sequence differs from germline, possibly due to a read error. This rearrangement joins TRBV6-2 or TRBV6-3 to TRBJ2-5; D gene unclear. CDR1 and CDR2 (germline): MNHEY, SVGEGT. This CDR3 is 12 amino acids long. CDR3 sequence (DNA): TGTGCCAGCAGTTACTCGCGAGACACCCAATACTTC. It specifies CASSYSRDTQYF.

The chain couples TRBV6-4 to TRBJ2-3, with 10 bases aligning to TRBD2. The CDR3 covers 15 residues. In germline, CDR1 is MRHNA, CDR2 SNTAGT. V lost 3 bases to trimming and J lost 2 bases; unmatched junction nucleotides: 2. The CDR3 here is CASSEAGGPTDTQYF. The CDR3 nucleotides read TGTGCCAGCAGTGAAGCGGGGGGGCCCACAGATACGCAGTATTTT.

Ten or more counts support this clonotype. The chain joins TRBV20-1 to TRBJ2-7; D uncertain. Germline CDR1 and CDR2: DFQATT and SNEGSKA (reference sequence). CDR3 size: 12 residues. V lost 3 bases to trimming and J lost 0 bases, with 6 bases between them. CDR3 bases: TGCAGTGCTAGTCGGCTCTCCTACGAGCAGTACTTC. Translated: CSASRLSYEQYF.

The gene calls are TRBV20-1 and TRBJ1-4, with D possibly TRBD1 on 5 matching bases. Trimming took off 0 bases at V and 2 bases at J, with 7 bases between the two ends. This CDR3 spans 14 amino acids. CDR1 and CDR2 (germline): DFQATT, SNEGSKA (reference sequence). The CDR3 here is CSAREGRTNEKLFF. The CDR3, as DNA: TGCAGTGCTAGAGAGGGACGGACTAATGAAAAACTGTTTTTT.

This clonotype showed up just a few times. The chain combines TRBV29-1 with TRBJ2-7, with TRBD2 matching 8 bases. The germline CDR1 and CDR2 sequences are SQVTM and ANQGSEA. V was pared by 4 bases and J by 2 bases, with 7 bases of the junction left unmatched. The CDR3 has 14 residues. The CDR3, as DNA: TGCAGCGTTGTGGTACTAGCGGATACCTACGAGCAGTACTTC. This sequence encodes CSVVVLADTYEQYF.

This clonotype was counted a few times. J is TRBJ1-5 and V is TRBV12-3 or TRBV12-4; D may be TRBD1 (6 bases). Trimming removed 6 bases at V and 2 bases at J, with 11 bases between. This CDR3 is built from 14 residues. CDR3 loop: CASRLTGGNQPQHF. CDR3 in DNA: TGTGCCAGCAGACTGACAGGTGGCAATCAGCCCCAGCATTTT.

In DNA, the CDR3 is TGTGCCAGCAGTTCCCGACTGGACGGCTACACCTTC. Its translation: CASSSRLDGYTF. V and J are TRBV5-6 and TRBJ1-2; D uncertain. This CDR3 spans 12 amino acids. Deletions cut 5 bases from V and 8 bases from J, with 13 bases between. Germline-derived CDR1 and CDR2 are SGHDT and YYEEEE.

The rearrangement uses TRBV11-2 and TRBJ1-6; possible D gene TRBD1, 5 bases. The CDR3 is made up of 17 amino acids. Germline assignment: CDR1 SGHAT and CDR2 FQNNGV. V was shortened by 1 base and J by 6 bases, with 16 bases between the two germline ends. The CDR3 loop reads CASSLAGGGYPNSPLHF. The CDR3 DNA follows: TGTGCCAGCAGCTTAGCCGGGGGGGGATACCCTAATTCACCCCTCCACTTT.

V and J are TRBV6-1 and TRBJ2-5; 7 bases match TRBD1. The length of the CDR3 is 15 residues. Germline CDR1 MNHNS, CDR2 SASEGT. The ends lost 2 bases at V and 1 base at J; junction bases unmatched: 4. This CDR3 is CASSEQGTVQETQYF. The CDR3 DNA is TGTGCCAGCAGTGAACAAGGGACAGTCCAAGAGACCCAGTACTTC.

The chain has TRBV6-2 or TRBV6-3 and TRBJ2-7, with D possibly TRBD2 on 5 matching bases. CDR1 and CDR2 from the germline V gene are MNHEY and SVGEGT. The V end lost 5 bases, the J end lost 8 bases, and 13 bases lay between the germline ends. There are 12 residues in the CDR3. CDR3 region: CASSPTSLQQYF. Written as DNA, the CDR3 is TGTGCCAGCAGTCCCACTAGTCTTCAGCAGTACTTC.

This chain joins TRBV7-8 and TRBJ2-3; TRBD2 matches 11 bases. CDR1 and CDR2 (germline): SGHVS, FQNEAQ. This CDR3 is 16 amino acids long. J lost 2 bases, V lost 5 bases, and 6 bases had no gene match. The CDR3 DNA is TGTGCCAGCAGCATTCCTAGCGGGGGGAACACAGATACGCAGTATTTT. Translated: CASSIPSGGNTDTQYF.

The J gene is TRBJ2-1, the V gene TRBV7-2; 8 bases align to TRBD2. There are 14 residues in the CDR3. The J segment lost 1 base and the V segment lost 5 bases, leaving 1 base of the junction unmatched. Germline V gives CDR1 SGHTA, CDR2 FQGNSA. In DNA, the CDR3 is TGTGCCAGCAGCAGACTAGCGTCCTACAATGAGCAGTTCTTC. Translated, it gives CASSRLASYNEQFF.

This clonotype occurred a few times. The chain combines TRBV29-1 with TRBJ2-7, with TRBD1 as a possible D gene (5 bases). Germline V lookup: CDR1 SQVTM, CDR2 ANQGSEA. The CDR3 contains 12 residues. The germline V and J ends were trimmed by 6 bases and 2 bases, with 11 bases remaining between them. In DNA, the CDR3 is TGCAGCGTCTTCGACAGAACCTACGAGCAGTACTTC. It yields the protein CSVFDRTYEQYF.

DNA for the CDR3: TGTGCCAGCAGCTCCAACAGGGTCGGGAACGAGCAGTACTTC. Protein sequence: CASSSNRVGNEQYF. The chain carries TRBV7-8 and TRBJ2-7, with D tentatively TRBD1 (6 bases). With 4 bases removed from V and 5 bases from J, the gap between germline ends came to 15 bases. This CDR3 contains 14 residues. Germline V lookup: CDR1 SGHVS, CDR2 FQNEAQ.

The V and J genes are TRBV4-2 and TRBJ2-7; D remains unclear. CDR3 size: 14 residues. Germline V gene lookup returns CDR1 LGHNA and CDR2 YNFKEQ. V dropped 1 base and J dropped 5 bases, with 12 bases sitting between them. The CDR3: CASSQGFFSNEQYF. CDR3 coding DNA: TGTGCCAGCAGCCAAGGCTTCTTTTCAAACGAGCAGTACTTC.

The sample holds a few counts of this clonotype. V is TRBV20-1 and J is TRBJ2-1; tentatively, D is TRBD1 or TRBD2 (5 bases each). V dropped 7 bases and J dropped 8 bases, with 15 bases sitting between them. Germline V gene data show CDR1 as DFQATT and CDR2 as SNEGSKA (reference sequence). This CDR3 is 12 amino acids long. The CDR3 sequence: CSEVPGTDEQFF. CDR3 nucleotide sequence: TGCAGTGAGGTTCCGGGGACGGATGAGCAGTTCTTC.

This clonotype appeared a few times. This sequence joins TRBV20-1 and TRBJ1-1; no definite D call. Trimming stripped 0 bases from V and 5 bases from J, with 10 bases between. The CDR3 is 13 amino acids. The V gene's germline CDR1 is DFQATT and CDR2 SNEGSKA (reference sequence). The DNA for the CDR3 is TGCAGTGCTAGAGAGGGAATCTGGACTGAAGCTTTCTTT. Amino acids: CSAREGIWTEAFF.

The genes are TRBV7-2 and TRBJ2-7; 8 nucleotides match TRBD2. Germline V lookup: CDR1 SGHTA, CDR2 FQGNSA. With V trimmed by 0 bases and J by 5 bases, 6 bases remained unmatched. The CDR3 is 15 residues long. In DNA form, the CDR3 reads TGTGCCAGCAGCTTAGCGCTTCGGACTAGCCACGAGCAGTACTTC. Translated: CASSLALRTSHEQYF.